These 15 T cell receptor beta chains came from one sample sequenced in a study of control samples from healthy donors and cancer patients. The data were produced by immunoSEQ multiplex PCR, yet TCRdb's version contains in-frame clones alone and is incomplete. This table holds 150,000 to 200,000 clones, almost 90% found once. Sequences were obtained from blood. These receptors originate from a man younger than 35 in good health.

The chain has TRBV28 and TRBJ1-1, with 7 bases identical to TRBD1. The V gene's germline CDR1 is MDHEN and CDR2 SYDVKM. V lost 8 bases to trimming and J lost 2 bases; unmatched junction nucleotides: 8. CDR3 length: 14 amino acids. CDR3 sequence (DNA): TGTGCCAGCGGGGGTACAGGGGATAACACTGAAGCTTTCTTT. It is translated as CASGGTGDNTEAFF.

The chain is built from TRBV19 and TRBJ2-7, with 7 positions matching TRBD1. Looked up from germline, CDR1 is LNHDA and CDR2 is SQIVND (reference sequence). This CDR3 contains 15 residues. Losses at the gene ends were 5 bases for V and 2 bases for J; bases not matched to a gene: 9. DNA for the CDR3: TGTGCCAGTAGTGTGGGGCAGGGGGTAGCCTACGAGCAGTACTTC. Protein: CASSVGQGVAYEQYF.

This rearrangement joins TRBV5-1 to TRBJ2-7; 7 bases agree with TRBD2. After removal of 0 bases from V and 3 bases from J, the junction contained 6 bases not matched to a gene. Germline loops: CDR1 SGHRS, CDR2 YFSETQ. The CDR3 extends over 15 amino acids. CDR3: CASSLEIGGSYEQYF. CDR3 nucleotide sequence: TGCGCCAGCAGCTTGGAAATCGGGGGGAGCTACGAGCAGTACTTC.

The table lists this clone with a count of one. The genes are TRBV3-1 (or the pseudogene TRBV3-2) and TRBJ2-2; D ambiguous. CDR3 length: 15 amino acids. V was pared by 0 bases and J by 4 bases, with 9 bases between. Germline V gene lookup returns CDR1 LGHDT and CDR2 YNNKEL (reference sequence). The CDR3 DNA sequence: TGTGCCAGCAGCCAAGACGGTAGTCTCACCGGGGAGCTGTTTTTT. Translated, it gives CASSQDGSLTGELFF.

The DNA for the CDR3 is TGTGCCAGCAGGGTTAGCGGAGGGGAGACCCAGTACTTC. Translation: CASRVSGGETQYF. V and J are TRBV2 and TRBJ2-5; D might be TRBD2 (6 bases). V was clipped by 6 bases and J by 5 bases, with 13 bases between them. The CDR3 contains 13 residues. The germline gives CDR1 SNHLY, CDR2 FYNNEI.

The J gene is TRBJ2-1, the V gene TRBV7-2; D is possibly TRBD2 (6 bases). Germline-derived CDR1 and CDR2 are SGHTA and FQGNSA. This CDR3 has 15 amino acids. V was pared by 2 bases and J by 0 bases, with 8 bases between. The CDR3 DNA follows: TGTGCCAGCAGCTTACTAGCGAGCTCCTACAATGAGCAGTTCTTC. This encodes CASSLLASSYNEQFF.

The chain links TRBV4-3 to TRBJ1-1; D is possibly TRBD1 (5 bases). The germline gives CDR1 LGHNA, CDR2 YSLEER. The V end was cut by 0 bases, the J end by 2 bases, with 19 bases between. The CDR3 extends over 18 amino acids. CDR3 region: CASSQDKGNRVVNTEAFF. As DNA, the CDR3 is TGCGCCAGCAGCCAAGATAAGGGGAACAGAGTCGTTAACACTGAAGCTTTCTTT.

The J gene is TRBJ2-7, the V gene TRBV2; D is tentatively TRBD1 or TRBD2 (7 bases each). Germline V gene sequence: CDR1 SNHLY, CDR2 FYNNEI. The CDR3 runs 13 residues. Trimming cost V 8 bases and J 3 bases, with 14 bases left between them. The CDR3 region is CASSGGARYEQYF. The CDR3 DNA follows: TGTGCCAGCTCAGGGGGGGCTCGCTACGAGCAGTACTTC.

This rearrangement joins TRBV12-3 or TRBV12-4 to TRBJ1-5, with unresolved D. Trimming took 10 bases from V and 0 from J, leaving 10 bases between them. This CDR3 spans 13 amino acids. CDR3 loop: CATGQDSNQPQHF. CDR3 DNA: TGTGCCACTGGGCAGGATAGCAATCAGCCCCAGCATTTT.

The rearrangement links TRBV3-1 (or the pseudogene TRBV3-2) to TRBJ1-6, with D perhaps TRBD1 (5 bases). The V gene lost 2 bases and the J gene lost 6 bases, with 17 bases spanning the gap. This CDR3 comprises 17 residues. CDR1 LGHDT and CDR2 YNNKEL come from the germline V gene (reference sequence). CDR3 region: CASSQHSGRVGNSPLHF. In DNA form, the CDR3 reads TGTGCCAGCAGCCAACATTCTGGCAGGGTGGGTAATTCACCCCTCCACTTT.

For the CDR3, the DNA is TGTGCCAGCTTCAAGGGGAGAGCTTTCTTT. Amino acid sequence: CASFKGRAFF. The chain uses TRBV3-1 (or the pseudogene TRBV3-2) and TRBJ1-1; a possible D gene is TRBD1 (5 bases). The CDR3 is 10 residues long. Germline V gene data show CDR1 as LGHDT and CDR2 as YNNKEL (reference sequence). The ends were cut back, 8 bases at V and 10 bases at J, with 11 bases in the middle.

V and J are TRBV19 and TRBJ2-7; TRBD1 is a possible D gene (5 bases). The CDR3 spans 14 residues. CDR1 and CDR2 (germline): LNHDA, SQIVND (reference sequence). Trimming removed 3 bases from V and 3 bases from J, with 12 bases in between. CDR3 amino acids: CASSMAGRGYEQYF. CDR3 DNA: TGTGCCAGTAGTATGGCCGGAAGGGGCTACGAGCAGTACTTC.

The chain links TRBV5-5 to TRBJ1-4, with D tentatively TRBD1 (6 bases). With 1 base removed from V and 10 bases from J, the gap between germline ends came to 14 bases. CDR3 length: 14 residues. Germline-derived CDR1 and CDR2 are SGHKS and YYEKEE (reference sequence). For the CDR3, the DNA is TGTGCCAGCAGCTTGTTACAGGGAGAGGGAAAACTGTTTTTT. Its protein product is CASSLLQGEGKLFF.

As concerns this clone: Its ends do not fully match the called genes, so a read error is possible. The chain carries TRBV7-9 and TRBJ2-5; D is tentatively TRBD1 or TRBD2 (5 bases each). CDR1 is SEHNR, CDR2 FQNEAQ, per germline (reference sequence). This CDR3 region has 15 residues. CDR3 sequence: CASSPPLGTQGTQYF. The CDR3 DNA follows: TGTGCCAGCAGCCCTCCTCTGGGGACGCAAGGGACCCAGTACTTC.

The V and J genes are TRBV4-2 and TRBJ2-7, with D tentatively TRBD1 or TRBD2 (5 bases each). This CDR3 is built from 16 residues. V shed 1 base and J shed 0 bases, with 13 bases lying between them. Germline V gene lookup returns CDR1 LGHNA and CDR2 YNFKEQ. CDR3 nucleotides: TGTGCCAGCAGCCAAGGGGGACGGGGCCCCTCCTACGAGCAGTACTTC. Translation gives CASSQGGRGPSYEQYF.